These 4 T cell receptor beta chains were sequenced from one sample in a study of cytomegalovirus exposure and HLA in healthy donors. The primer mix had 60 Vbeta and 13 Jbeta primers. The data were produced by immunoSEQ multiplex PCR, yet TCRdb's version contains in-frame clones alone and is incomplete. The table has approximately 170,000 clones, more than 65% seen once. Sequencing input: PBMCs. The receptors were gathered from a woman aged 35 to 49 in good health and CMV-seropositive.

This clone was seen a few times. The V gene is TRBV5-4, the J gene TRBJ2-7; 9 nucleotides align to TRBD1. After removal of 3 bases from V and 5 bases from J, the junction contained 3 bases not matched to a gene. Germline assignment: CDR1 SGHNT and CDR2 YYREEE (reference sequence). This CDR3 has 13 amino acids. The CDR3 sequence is CASSSDRGDEQYF. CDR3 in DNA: TGTGCCAGCAGCTCGGACAGGGGTGACGAGCAGTACTTC.

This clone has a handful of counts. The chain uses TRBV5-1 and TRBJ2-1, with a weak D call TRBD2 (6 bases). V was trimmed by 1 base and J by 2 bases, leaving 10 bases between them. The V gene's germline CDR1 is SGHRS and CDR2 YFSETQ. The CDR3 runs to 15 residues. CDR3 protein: CASSLSAGTYNEQFF. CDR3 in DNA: TGCGCCAGCAGCTTGAGTGCGGGAACCTACAATGAGCAGTTCTTC.

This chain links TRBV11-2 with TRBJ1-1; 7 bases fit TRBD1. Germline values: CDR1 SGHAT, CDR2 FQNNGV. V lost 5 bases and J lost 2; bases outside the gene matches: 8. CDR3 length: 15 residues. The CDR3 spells CASSAWDSRNTEAFF. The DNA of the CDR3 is TGTGCCAGCAGCGCCTGGGACAGTAGAAACACTGAAGCTTTCTTT.

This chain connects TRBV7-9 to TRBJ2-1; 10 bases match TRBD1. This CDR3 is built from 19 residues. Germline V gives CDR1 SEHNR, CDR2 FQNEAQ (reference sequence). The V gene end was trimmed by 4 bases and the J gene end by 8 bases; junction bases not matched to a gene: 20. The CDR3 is CASSSQSVNRDRGRDEQFF. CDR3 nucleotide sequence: TGTGCCAGCAGCTCACAGAGCGTGAACCGGGACAGGGGCAGGGATGAGCAGTTCTTC.